Below, 25 T cell receptor beta chains from the same sample are listed, as sequenced in a study of T-cell memory formation after mild COVID-19. MiXCR, applied by TCRdb to the 5' RACE reads, yields one record per CDR3 protein. The sample has around 450,000 distinct CDR3 sequences; around 19% are singletons. Input material: PBMCs or a T cell subset sorted from them (not recorded which). Receptors originate from an adult woman who had mild COVID-19 (a few samples of this study predate the infection). Cell type and time point are not known.

V is TRBV29-1 and J is TRBJ2-7; 7 bases are a match to TRBD1. Germline CDR1 reads SQVTM; CDR2 reads ANQGSEA. With V trimmed by 7 bases and J by 2 bases, 8 bases remained unmatched. The length of the CDR3 is 13 residues. The CDR3 sequence: CSAADRPPYEQYF. DNA of the CDR3: TGCAGCGCTGCGGACAGGCCTCCCTACGAGCAGTACTTC.

This clonotype was counted only a few times. The V call is TRBV4-1, the J call TRBJ1-1, with D possibly TRBD1 on 5 matching bases. Germline V CDR1 and CDR2: MGHRA, YSYEKL. Trimming took off 2 bases at V and 3 bases at J, with 10 bases between the two ends. This CDR3 spans 14 amino acids. The CDR3 protein is CASSQPDSYTEAFF. As DNA, the CDR3 is TGCGCCAGCAGCCAACCCGACAGCTACACTGAAGCTTTCTTT.

The V gene is TRBV7-2, the J gene TRBJ2-3; possibly TRBD1 for D (6 bases). CDR3 size: 14 residues. V lost 1 base and J 4 bases, leaving 9 bases between the germline ends. CDR1 is SGHTA and CDR2 is FQGNSA in the germline V gene. CDR3 sequence (DNA): TGTGCCAGCAGCTTAGGTAGGGGGTCAGATACGCAGTATTTT. Its protein is CASSLGRGSDTQYF.

Only a few counts were recorded for this clonotype. The chain uses TRBV6-2 or TRBV6-3 and TRBJ1-5, with a tentative D call TRBD1 (5 bases). The germline V gene has CDR1 MNHEY and CDR2 SVGEGT. The CDR3 has 17 residues. Trimming pared 7 bases from V and 4 bases from J, leaving 23 bases between. This CDR3 reads CASNPHRTRGFNQPQHF. CDR3 in DNA: TGTGCCAGCAACCCCCACAGGACTCGAGGGTTTAATCAGCCCCAGCATTTT.

The V gene is TRBV7-9, the J gene TRBJ2-2; D ambiguous. CDR1 and CDR2 (germline): SEHNR, FQNEAQ (reference sequence). V was cut by 3 bases and J by 7 bases, with 12 bases left in between. The CDR3 spans 14 residues. This chain's CDR3 is CASSLGKKVGELFF. The CDR3 DNA reads as TGTGCCAGCAGCTTGGGGAAAAAGGTCGGGGAGCTGTTTTTT.

This chain uses TRBV12-3 or TRBV12-4 with TRBJ2-7, with D possibly matching TRBD1 (5 bases). Trimming removed 3 bases from V and 1 base from J, with 13 bases in between. The CDR3 is 15 residues long. This CDR3 is CASSLDTEASYEQYF. As DNA, the CDR3 is TGTGCCAGCAGTTTGGACACTGAGGCGTCCTACGAGCAGTACTTC.

This rearrangement joins TRBV7-2 to TRBJ1-1; TRBD1 aligns across 9 bases. The CDR3 spans 15 residues. V shed 1 base and J 6 bases; nucleotides not matched to a gene: 6. Germline V lookup: CDR1 SGHTA, CDR2 FQGNSA. This CDR3 is CASSLDGTGSAEAFF. The CDR3 nucleotides are TGTGCCAGCAGCTTAGACGGGACAGGGAGCGCTGAAGCTTTCTTT.

The chain couples TRBV24-1 to TRBJ2-2, with 7 bases identical to TRBD1. The CDR3 contains 15 residues. V shed 9 bases, J shed 2 bases, and the junction held 8 bases outside the gene matches. CDR1 is KGHDR, CDR2 SFDVKD, per germline. This CDR3 is CATGSGGLNTGELFF. For the CDR3, the DNA is TGTGCCACCGGGTCAGGGGGATTAAACACCGGGGAGCTGTTTTTT.

This chain joins TRBV5-1 and TRBJ2-1; 11 nucleotides align to TRBD1. With 4 bases clipped from V and 8 bases from J, the junction kept 8 bases outside the gene matches. The CDR3 contains 15 residues. Per the germline V gene, CDR1 is SGHRS and CDR2 is YFSETQ. The CDR3 DNA reads as TGCGCCAGCAGCACGGACAGGGGGCGACTCGATGAGCAGTTCTTC. Translating gives CASSTDRGRLDEQFF.

This clonotype occurred many times. The chain uses TRBV29-1 and TRBJ2-1; TRBD2 agrees at 9 bases. The CDR3 consists of 13 residues. Germline V lookup: CDR1 SQVTM, CDR2 ANQGSEA. V dropped 6 bases and J dropped 7; count of bases not matched to a gene: 7. CDR3 protein: CSVSSGTRNEQFF. The CDR3 DNA follows: TGCAGCGTCTCTAGCGGGACGAGGAATGAGCAGTTCTTC.

This clonotype has more than one count but fewer than ten. The chain couples TRBV7-9 to TRBJ2-5, with D maybe TRBD1 (5 bases). CDR1 is SEHNR and CDR2 is FQNEAQ in the germline V gene (reference sequence). Trimming left V 5 bases short and J 2 bases short, with 15 bases between. The CDR3 consists of 15 residues. DNA for the CDR3: TGTGCCAGCAGCCGCCCAGCAGGGTATCAAGAGACCCAGTACTTC. Translated: CASSRPAGYQETQYF. Together with reference TRBV7-9 and TRBJ2-5, the CDR3 gives the full variable domain: DTGVSQNPRHKITKRGQNVTFRCDPISEHNRLYWYRQTLGQGPEFLTYFQNEAQLEKSRLLSDRFSAERPKGSFSTLEIQRTEQGDSAMYLCASSRPAGYQETQYFGPGTRLLVL.

The chain combines TRBV20-1 with TRBJ1-5, with a tentative D call TRBD1 (5 bases). The CDR3 extends over 14 amino acids. Germline V gene data show CDR1 as DFQATT and CDR2 as SNEGSKA (reference sequence). V lost 5 bases to trimming and J lost 3 bases, with 14 bases between them. The CDR3 coding sequence is TGCAGTGCTGGGTCGGCAGGGCTCAATCAGCCCCAGCATTTT. Amino acid sequence: CSAGSAGLNQPQHF.

The chain combines TRBV6-5 with TRBJ1-1, with TRBD1 as a possible D gene (5 bases). V was clipped by 0 bases and J by 4 bases, with 12 bases between them. The CDR3 length is 15 residues. Germline V gene lookup returns CDR1 MNHEY and CDR2 SVGAGI. CDR3 coding DNA: TGTGCCAGCAGTTACTCGAACCAGGGCCGCACTGAAGCTTTCTTT. It specifies CASSYSNQGRTEAFF.

This clonotype was counted between two and nine times. V gene TRBV3-1 combines with J gene TRBJ2-1, with 10 bases fitting TRBD2. The CDR3 has 14 residues. Looked up from germline, CDR1 is LGHDT and CDR2 is YNNKEL (reference sequence). The V segment lost 10 bases and the J segment 5 bases; nucleotides outside the gene matches: 8. CDR3 DNA: TGTGCCACCGGCTTTAGCGGGAGGAACAATGAGCAGTTCTTC. Protein: CATGFSGRNNEQFF.

This clonotype was counted a few times. The chain has TRBV5-1 and TRBJ2-3, with 7 bases identical to TRBD1. CDR1 is SGHRS and CDR2 is YFSETQ in the germline V gene. The CDR3 loop spans 16 amino acids. V was pared by 4 bases and J by 0 bases, with 8 bases of the junction left unmatched. The CDR3 is CASSAGTATSTDTQYF. CDR3 nucleotide sequence: TGCGCCAGCAGCGCAGGGACAGCCACTAGCACAGATACGCAGTATTTT. Filled out from reference TRBV5-1 and TRBJ2-3, the complete variable domain reads KAGVTQTPRYLIKTRGQQVTLSCSPISGHRSVSWYQQTPGQGLQFLFEYFSETQRNKGNFPGRFSGRQFSNSRSEMNVSTLELGDSALYLCASSAGTATSTDTQYFGPGTRLTVL.

J is TRBJ1-1 and V is TRBV7-2; TRBD1 matches at 8 bases. V dropped 3 bases and J dropped 2; count of bases not matched to a gene: 5. The CDR3 runs to 15 residues. Germline CDR1 is SGHTA and CDR2 is FQGNSA. CDR3 sequence reads: CASSFLGQVNTEAFF. In DNA, the CDR3 is TGTGCCAGCAGCTTCCTGGGACAGGTAAACACTGAAGCTTTCTTT.

The chain combines TRBV10-3 with TRBJ2-7; TRBD2 aligns across 12 bases. The junction had 9 bases not matched to a gene; V was cut back by 5 bases and J by 1 base. CDR3 length: 17 residues. From germline, CDR1 is ENHRY and CDR2 SYGVKD. In DNA form, the CDR3 reads TGTGCCATCAGTCCTCCTGCCGGGACTAGCGGGTCCTACGAGCAGTACTTC. This translates into CAISPPAGTSGSYEQYF.

This clonotype occurred a few times. V and J are TRBV9 and TRBJ2-1, with D perhaps matching TRBD2 (5 bases). This CDR3 comprises 14 residues. Germline V lookup: CDR1 SGDLS, CDR2 YYNGEE. Trimming shortened V by 6 bases and J by 4 bases, and 14 bases separated the two germline ends. The CDR3: CASNLGRGYNEQFF. For the CDR3, the DNA is TGTGCCAGCAATTTGGGAAGAGGGTACAATGAGCAGTTCTTC.

The gene calls are TRBV18 and TRBJ2-7; tentatively, D is TRBD1 (5 bases). Trimming cost V 0 bases and J 6 bases, with 15 bases left between them. CDR1 and CDR2 from the germline V gene are KGHSH and LQKENI. The CDR3 contains 15 residues. CDR3 DNA: TGTGCCAGCTCACCACCGGCGGCAGGGCAGGGCGAGCAGTACTTC. It codes for CASSPPAAGQGEQYF.

This clonotype was counted only a few times. J is TRBJ2-5 and V is TRBV7-2; D possibly uses TRBD1 or TRBD2 (7 bases each). Germline assignment: CDR1 SGHTA and CDR2 FQGNSA. The CDR3 is 16 amino acids. V lost 2 bases, J lost 5 bases, and 18 bases lay in between. The CDR3 coding sequence is TGTGCCAGCAGCTTATACCCAGGGGGGGAGGGGGAGACCCAGTACTTC. It encodes CASSLYPGGEGETQYF.

This clonotype has more than one count but fewer than ten. The chain carries TRBV28 and TRBJ2-3; 7 positions agree with TRBD1. The length of the CDR3 is 13 residues. Germline assignment: CDR1 MDHEN and CDR2 SYDVKM. Unmatched junction bases numbered 8, after V lost 6 bases and J lost 8 bases. The CDR3 DNA is TGTGCCAGCAGATCACAGGGGTTGGGTACGCAGTATTTT. This sequence encodes CASRSQGLGTQYF.

J is TRBJ1-3 and V is TRBV29-1; 9 bases line up with TRBD1. Unmatched junction bases numbered 2, after V lost 4 bases and J lost 1 base. Germline loops: CDR1 SQVTM, CDR2 ANQGSEA. This CDR3 has 14 residues. CDR3 amino acids: CSVAQGASGNTIYF. The CDR3 DNA sequence: TGCAGCGTTGCACAGGGGGCATCTGGAAACACCATATATTTT. Looking up the rest from reference TRBV29-1 and TRBJ1-3 gives the full variable domain: SAVISQKPSRDICQRGTSLTIQCQVDSQVTMMFWYRQQPGQSLTLIATANQGSEATYESGFVIDKFPISRPNLTFSTLTVSNMSPEDSSIYLCSVAQGASGNTIYFGEGSWLTVV.

This clonotype has more than one count but fewer than ten. The chain recombines TRBV12-3 or TRBV12-4 with TRBJ2-1; D gene ambiguous. This CDR3 comprises 12 residues. V was trimmed by 2 bases and J by 6 bases, leaving 5 bases between them. The CDR3 loop reads CASSLLSNEQFF. Here the CDR3 DNA reads TGTGCCAGCAGTTTACTATCCAATGAGCAGTTCTTC.

This chain links TRBV19 with TRBJ1-2, with D unclear. The germline V and J ends were trimmed by 6 bases and 4 bases, with 9 bases remaining between them. CDR1 and CDR2 from the germline V gene are LNHDA and SQIVND (reference sequence). This CDR3 has 12 amino acids. CDR3 nucleotide sequence: TGTGCCAGTAGCCCGTACGGCTATGGCTACACCTTC. Translation gives CASSPYGYGYTF.

This chain connects TRBV6-6 to TRBJ1-5; TRBD1 might be the D (5 bases). The CDR3 extends over 13 amino acids. The germline V and J ends were trimmed by 8 bases and 2 bases, with 10 bases remaining between them. In germline, CDR1 is MNHNY, CDR2 SVGAGI (reference sequence). The CDR3 coding sequence is TGTGCCAGCGAGAGGGACGGCAATCAGCCCCAGCATTTT. This gives the protein CASERDGNQPQHF.